The entry below gives a single T cell receptor (beta chain) sequence along with its context. This CDR3 has 14 amino acids. V gave up 0 bases and J gave up 8 bases, with 13 bases separating them. The germline CDR1 and CDR2 sequences are LNHNV and YYDKDF (reference sequence). This specimen comes from a study of blood T cell repertoires in COVID-19. Study information: T cells, B-cell-depleted T cells, or PBMCs provided the cDNA or gDNA that served as material.

Under the authors' procedure: Counts of nucleated cells, estimated from reference gene primer amplification, were obtained. Measured with immunoSEQ multiplex PCR; TCRdb has only the in-frame clones, and not every one. V, J and clone size derive from that table, while D and trimming were established from the DNA sequence. The sample has some 140,000 clones, approximately 83% seen once; the top ten hold more than 2.5%. The genes are TRBV15 and TRBJ1-2; possibly TRBD1 for D (6 bases). This receptor was obtained from a woman of 80 years or more with acute or convalescent COVID-19. Material: peripheral blood. CDR3 in DNA: TGTGCCACCAGCAGAGATAGGGGGTTTAGGGGCTACACCTTC. As protein: CATSRDRGFRGYTF.